This T cell receptor (beta chain) appears in the sequencing data of a study of sequential checkpoint blockade in melanoma. About the research overall: Arm A got nivolumab then ipilimumab; arm B the reverse, 1:1.

The table came from immunoSEQ multiplex PCR; TCRdb's copy has only in-frame clones and leaves some out. The profile covers around 2,400 clones, with 20% to 25% appearing a single time and roughly 20% taken by the ten largest. Indicated treatment: randomized to nivolumab then ipilimumab (arm A) or the reverse (arm B). Within the sample, this clone is medium-sized. The germline V gene encodes CDR1 SGHNT and CDR2 YENEEA. The CDR3 is 17 residues long. V was pared by 5 bases and J by 3 bases, with 12 bases of the junction left unmatched. This rearrangement joins TRBV11-3 to TRBJ2-3; TRBD1 agrees at 9 bases. The receptor's source is a human donor with melanoma. The sequencing here drew on tumor tissue (inferred from file names), taken from a patient given nivolumab and ipilimumab in sequence. The CDR3 loop reads CASSGFPGTGYTDTQYF. The CDR3, as DNA: TGTGCCAGCAGCGGGTTTCCCGGGACAGGGTATACAGATACGCAGTATTTT.